Described below is a single T cell receptor (beta chain) sequence and its context. The data were taken from a study of follicular helper T cells after annual influenza vaccination. This sample's time point: 2015-2016 season, 7 days after influenza vaccination. This CDR3 region has 16 residues. Trimming stripped 0 bases from V and 2 bases from J, with 13 bases between. Looked up from germline, CDR1 is LNHDA and CDR2 is SQIVND (reference sequence). TCRB sequencing was done at Survey resolution level. Method: immunoSEQ multiplex PCR; TCRdb's copy keeps in-frame clones and lacks some. The sample has more than 9,000 clones, approximately 78% seen once; the top ten hold roughly 0.47%.

Sequenced here: CXCR5+ CD38- circulating T follicular helper cells from blood, sampled 7 days after influenza vaccination. The sample's subset: circulating Tfh, non-naive CD4+CXCR5+PD-1+ (ICOS+CD38+ or ICOS-CD38-). This chain links TRBV19 with TRBJ1-2; no clear D. This receptor was obtained from an adult who received the influenza vaccine. The CDR3 protein is CASSIEDQTPNYGYTF. The DNA for the CDR3 is TGTGCCAGTAGTATAGAGGATCAGACACCCAACTATGGCTACACCTTC.